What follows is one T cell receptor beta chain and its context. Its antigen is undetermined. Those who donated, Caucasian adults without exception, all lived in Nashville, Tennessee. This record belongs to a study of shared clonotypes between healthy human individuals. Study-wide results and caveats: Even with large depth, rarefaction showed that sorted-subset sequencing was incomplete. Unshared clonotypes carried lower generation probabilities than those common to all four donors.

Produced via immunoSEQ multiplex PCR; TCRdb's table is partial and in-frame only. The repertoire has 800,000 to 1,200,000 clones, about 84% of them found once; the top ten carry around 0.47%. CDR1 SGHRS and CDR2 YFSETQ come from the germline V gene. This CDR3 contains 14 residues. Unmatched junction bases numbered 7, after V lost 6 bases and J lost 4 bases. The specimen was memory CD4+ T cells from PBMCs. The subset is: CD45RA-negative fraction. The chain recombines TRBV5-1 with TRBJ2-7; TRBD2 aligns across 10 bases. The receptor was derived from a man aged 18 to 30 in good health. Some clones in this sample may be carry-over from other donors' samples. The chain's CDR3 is CASTSLAGAYEQYF. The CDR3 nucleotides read TGCGCCAGCACCTCTCTAGCGGGAGCGTACGAGCAGTACTTC.